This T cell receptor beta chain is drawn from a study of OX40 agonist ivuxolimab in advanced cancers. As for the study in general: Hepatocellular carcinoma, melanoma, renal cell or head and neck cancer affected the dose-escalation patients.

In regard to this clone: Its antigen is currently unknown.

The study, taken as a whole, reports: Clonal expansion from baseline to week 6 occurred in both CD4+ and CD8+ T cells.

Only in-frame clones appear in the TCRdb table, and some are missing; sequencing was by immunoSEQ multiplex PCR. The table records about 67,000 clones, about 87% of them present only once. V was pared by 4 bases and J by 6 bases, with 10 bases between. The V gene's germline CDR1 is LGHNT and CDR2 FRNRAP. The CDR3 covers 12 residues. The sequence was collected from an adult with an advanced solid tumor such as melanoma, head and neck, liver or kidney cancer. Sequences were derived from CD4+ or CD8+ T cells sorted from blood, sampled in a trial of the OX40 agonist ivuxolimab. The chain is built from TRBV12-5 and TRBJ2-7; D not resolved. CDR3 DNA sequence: TGTGCTAGTGGTTCCAACCCCAGCGAGCAGTACTTC. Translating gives CASGSNPSEQYF.